Below, 8 T cell receptor beta chains from the same sample are listed, as sequenced in a study of cytomegalovirus exposure and HLA in healthy donors. The data were produced by immunoSEQ multiplex PCR, yet TCRdb's version contains in-frame clones alone and is incomplete. The repertoire holds under 350,000 clones, with 86% as singletons. The material sequenced was PBMCs. These receptors were obtained from a woman under 30 in good health and CMV-seronegative.

The chain uses TRBV19 and TRBJ1-6; D is unclear. This CDR3 comprises 17 residues. Germline CDR1 and CDR2: LNHDA and SQIVND (reference sequence). Trimming took off 4 bases at V and 3 bases at J, with 16 bases between the two ends. This CDR3 reads CASSRAKIDLYNSPLHF. CDR3 nucleotide sequence: TGTGCCAGTAGTAGGGCAAAGATAGACCTCTATAATTCACCCCTCCACTTT.

The chain carries TRBV4-3 and TRBJ1-4; D ambiguous. The CDR3 length is 18 residues. Trimming shortened V by 0 bases and J by 7 bases, and 21 bases separated the two germline ends. CDR1 and CDR2 from the germline V gene are LGHNA and YSLEER. The CDR3 reads CASSQDPAPLSRGEKLFF. CDR3 nucleotide sequence: TGCGCCAGCAGCCAAGATCCCGCCCCCCTCTCACGGGGTGAAAAACTGTTTTTT.

The V gene is TRBV5-3, the J gene TRBJ2-7; TRBD1 matches at 7 bases. TRBV5-3 is an open reading frame, and its role is uncertain. Germline trimming cut 1 base from V and 7 bases from J; bases unmatched to any gene: 8. The CDR3 runs to 14 residues. CDR3 sequence: CARSLKRGPGEQYF. The CDR3 DNA reads TGTGCCAGAAGCTTGAAGAGGGGGCCTGGAGAGCAGTACTTC.

The chain is built from TRBV6-1 and TRBJ1-2; TRBD1 aligns across 8 bases. The CDR3 loop spans 16 amino acids. Germline V gene sequence: CDR1 MNHNS, CDR2 SASEGT. J lost 4 bases, V lost 2 bases, and 9 bases had no gene match. DNA for the CDR3: TGTGCCAGCAGTGAACTTTTATTCAGGGGGCCCTATGGCTACACCTTC. It codes for CASSELLFRGPYGYTF.

The CDR3 bases are TGTGCCAGCTCACCACGCAGGGAGGTCTACGAGCAGTACTTC. Its translation: CASSPRREVYEQYF. This chain uses TRBV18 with TRBJ2-7; D possibly corresponds to TRBD2 (6 bases). CDR1 is KGHSH and CDR2 is LQKENI in the germline V gene. V gave up 1 base and J gave up 3 bases, with 10 bases separating them. CDR3 length: 14 amino acids.

The table lists this clone with a count of one. The rearrangement links TRBV5-1 to TRBJ1-2; D unresolved. Germline CDR1 SGHRS, CDR2 YFSETQ. The V end was cut by 4 bases, the J end by 3 bases, with 13 bases between. This CDR3 region has 14 residues. In DNA, the CDR3 is TGCGCCAGCAGCGTATACCCCCGAGACTATGGCTACACCTTC. Translation gives CASSVYPRDYGYTF.

This clone was seen a few times. The chain carries TRBV6-5 and TRBJ1-6; D is unclear. The V end was cut by 0 bases, the J end by 14 bases, with 8 bases between. Germline V gene data show CDR1 as MNHEY and CDR2 as SVGAGI. The CDR3 is made up of 12 amino acids. CDR3 bases: TGTGCCAGCAGTTACTCGATGCTAACCCTCCACTTT. Its protein is CASSYSMLTLHF.

J is TRBJ2-7 and V is TRBV28; tentative D call: TRBD1 (6 bases). Trimming pared 11 bases from V and 4 bases from J, leaving 24 bases between. The CDR3 runs 15 residues. Per the germline V gene, CDR1 is MDHEN and CDR2 is SYDVKM. CDR3 DNA sequence: TGTGCCGGCTCAACAGGGCGTTTTGGGATATACGAGCAGTACTTC. Its protein product is CAGSTGRFGIYEQYF.